Sequencing of this TCR beta chain was carried out in a study of control samples from healthy donors and cancer patients. Germline V gene data show CDR1 as SGHVS and CDR2 as FNYEAQ. Trimming took 5 bases from V and 1 from J, leaving 17 bases between them. CDR3 length: 16 residues. The table came from immunoSEQ multiplex PCR; TCRdb's copy has only in-frame clones and leaves some out. Of 140,000 to 150,000 clones in the sample, 89% were seen once. The specimen sequenced was blood. The TCR comes from a man aged 25 to 40 in good health. The rearrangement joins TRBV7-6 to TRBJ1-1; a weak D match, TRBD1 (6 bases). The CDR3 DNA sequence: TGTGCCAGCAGCACAACAACAGGGCTAGGGAACACTGAAGCTTTCTTT. This codes for CASSTTTGLGNTEAFF.